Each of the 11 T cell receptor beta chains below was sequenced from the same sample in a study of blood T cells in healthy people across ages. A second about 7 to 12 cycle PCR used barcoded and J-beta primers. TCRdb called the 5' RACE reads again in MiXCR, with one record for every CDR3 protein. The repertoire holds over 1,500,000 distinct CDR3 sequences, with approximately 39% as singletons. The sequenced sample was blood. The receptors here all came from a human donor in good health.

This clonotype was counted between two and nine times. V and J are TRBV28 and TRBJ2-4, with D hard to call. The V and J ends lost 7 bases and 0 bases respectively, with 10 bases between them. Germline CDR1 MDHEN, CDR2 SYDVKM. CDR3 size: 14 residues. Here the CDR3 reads CASTAVGAKNIQYF. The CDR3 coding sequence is TGTGCCAGCACTGCGGTGGGAGCCAAAAACATTCAGTACTTC.

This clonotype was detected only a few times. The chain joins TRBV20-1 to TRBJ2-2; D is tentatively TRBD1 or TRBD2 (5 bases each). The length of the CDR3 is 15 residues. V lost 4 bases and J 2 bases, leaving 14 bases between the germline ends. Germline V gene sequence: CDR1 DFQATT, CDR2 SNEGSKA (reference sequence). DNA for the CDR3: TGCAGTGCTATGCTAGCAGACAGAAACACCGGGGAGCTGTTTTTT. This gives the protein CSAMLADRNTGELFF.

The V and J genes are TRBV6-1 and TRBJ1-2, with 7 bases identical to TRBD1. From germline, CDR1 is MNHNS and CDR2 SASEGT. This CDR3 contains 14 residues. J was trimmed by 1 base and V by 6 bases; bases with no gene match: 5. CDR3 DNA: TGTGCCAGCAGGTGGGGACAGATTAACTATGGCTACACCTTC. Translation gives CASRWGQINYGYTF.

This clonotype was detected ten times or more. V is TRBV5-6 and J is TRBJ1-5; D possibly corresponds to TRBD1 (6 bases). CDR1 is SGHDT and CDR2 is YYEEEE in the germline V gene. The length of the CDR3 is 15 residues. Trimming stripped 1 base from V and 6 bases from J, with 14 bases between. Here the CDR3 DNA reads TGTGCCAGCAGCTTGTATCAGGGGACGGTTCAGCCCCAGCATTTT. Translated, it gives CASSLYQGTVQPQHF.

This chain's CDR3 is CSARLDLKLKRYEQYF. The CDR3 DNA sequence: TGCAGTGCTAGACTGGACCTGAAACTCAAACGGTACGAGCAGTACTTC. The V gene is TRBV20-1, the J gene TRBJ2-7, with D unclear. With 2 bases removed from V and 4 bases from J, the gap between germline ends came to 21 bases. CDR1 and CDR2 (germline): DFQATT, SNEGSKA (reference sequence). The CDR3 is 16 residues long.

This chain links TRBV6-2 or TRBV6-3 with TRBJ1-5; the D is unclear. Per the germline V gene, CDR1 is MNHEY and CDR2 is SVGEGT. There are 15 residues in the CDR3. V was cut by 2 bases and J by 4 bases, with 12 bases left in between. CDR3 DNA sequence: TGTGCCAGCAGTTACGGAGCAGGTATTAATCAGCCCCAGCATTTT. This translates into CASSYGAGINQPQHF.

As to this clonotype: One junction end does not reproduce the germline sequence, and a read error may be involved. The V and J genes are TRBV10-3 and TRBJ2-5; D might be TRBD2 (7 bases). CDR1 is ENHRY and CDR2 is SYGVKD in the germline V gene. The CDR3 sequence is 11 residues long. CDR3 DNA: TGTGCCATCGGTGAGGGGGGGGAGCAGTACTTC. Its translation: CAIGEGGEQYF.

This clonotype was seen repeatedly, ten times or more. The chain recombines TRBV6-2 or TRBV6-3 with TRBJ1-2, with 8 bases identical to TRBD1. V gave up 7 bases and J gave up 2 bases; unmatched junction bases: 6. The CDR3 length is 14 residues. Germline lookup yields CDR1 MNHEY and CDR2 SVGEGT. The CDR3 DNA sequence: TGTGCCAGCACCGACAGGGGCGGCAACTATGGCTACACCTTC. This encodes CASTDRGGNYGYTF.

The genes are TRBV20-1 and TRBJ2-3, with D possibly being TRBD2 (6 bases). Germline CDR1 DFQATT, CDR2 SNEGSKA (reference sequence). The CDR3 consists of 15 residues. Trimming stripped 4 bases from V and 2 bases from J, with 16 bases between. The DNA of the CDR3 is TGCAGTGCTAAATCCCCGGAGCGGGTCACAGATACGCAGTATTTT. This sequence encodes CSAKSPERVTDTQYF.

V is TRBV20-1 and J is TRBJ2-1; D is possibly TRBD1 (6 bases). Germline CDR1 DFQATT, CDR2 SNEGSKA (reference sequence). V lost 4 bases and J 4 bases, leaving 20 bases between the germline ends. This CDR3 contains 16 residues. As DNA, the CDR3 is TGCAGTGCTACCAAACTACAGGGAAGGGGATACAATGAGCAGTTCTTC. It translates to CSATKLQGRGYNEQFF.

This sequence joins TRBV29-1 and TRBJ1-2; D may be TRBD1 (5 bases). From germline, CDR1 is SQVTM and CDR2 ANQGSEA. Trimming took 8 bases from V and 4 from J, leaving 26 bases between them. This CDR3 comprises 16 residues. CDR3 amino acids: CSIHGGVIEELYGYTF. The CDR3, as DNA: TGCAGCATCCACGGGGGAGTTATCGAGGAACTCTATGGCTACACCTTC.